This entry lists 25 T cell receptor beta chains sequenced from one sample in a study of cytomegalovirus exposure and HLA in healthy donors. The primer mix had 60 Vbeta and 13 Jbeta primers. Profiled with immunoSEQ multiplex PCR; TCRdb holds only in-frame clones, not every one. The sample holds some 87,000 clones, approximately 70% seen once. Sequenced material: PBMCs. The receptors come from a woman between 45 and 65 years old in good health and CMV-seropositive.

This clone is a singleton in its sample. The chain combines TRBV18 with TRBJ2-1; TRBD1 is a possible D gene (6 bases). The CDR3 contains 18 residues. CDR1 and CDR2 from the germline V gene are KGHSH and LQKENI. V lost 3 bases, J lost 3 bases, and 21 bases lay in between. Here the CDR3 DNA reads TGTGCCAGCTCACCGAATGGACAGCTTCGTAGCTTCTACAATGAGCAGTTCTTC. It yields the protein CASSPNGQLRSFYNEQFF.

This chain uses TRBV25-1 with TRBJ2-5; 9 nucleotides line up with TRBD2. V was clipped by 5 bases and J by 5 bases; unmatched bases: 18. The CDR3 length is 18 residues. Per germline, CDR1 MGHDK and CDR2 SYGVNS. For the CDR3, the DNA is TGTGCCAGCAGTTCCGGGACTAGCTTTGTATCTATCTCGGAGACCCAGTACTTC. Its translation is CASSSGTSFVSISETQYF.

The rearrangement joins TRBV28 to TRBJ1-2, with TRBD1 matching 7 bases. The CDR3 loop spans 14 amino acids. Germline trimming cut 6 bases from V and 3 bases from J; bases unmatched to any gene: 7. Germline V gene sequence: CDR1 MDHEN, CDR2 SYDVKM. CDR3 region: CASRTLGGDYGYTF. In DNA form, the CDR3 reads TGTGCCAGCAGGACCCTAGGGGGCGACTATGGCTACACCTTC.

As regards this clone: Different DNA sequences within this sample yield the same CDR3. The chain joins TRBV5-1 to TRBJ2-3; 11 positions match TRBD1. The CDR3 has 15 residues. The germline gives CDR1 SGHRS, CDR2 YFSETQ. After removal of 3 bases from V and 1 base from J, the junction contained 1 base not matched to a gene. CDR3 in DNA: TGCGCCAGCAGCTCGGGACAGGGGGGCACAGATACGCAGTATTTT. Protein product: CASSSGQGGTDTQYF. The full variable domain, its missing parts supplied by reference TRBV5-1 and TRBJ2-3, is KAGVTQTPRYLIKTRGQQVTLSCSPISGHRSVSWYQQTPGQGLQFLFEYFSETQRNKGNFPGRFSGRQFSNSRSEMNVSTLELGDSALYLCASSSGQGGTDTQYFGPGTRLTVL.

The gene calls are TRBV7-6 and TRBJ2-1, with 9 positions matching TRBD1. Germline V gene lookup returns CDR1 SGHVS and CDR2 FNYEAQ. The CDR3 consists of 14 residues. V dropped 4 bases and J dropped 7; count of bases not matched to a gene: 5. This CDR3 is CASSSGTGNNEQFF. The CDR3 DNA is TGTGCCAGCAGCTCAGGGACAGGGAATAATGAGCAGTTCTTC.

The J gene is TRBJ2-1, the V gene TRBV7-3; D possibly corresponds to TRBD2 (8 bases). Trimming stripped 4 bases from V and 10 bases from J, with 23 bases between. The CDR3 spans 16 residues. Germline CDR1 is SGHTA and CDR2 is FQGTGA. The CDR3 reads CASSSIAGQTSGEQFF. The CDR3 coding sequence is TGTGCCAGCAGCTCCATAGCGGGACAGACTTCAGGGGAGCAGTTCTTC.

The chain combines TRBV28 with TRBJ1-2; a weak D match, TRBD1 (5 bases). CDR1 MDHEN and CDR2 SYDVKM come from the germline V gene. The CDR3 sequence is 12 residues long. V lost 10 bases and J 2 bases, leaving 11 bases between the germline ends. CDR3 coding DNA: TGTGCCACCCAAGGGGCGAACTATGGCTACACCTTC. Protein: CATQGANYGYTF.

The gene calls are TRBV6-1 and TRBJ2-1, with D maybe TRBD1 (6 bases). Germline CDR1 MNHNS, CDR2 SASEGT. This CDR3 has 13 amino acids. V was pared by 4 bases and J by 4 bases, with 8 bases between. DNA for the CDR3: TGTGCCAGCAGTGTGACAGGATACAATGAGCAGTTCTTC. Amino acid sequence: CASSVTGYNEQFF.

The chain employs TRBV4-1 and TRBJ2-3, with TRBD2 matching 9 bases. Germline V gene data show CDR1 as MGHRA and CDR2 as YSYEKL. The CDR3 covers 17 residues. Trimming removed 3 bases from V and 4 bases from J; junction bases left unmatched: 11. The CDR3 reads CASSHLGREGRADTQYF. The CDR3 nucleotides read TGCGCCAGCAGCCATCTTGGGCGGGAGGGTCGAGCAGATACGCAGTATTTT.

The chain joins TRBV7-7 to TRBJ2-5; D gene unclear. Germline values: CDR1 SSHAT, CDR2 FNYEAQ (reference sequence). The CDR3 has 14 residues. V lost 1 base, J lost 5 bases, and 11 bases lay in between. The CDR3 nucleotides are TGTGCCAGCAGCTTAGACTACCTGTCGGAGACCCAGTACTTC. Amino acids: CASSLDYLSETQYF.

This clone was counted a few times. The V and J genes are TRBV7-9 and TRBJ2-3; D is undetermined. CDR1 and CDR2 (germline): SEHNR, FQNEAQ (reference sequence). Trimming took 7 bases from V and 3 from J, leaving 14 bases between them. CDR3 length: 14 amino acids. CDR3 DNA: TGTGCCAGCACCCCTGGTTCCGCGACAGATACGCAGTATTTT. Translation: CASTPGSATDTQYF.

CDR3 in amino acids: CSGLGLGEKLFF. The CDR3 bases are TGCAGCGGGCTGGGACTTGGGGAAAAACTGTTTTTT. This chain connects TRBV29-1 to TRBJ1-4, with D maybe TRBD1 (5 bases). Germline values: CDR1 SQVTM, CDR2 ANQGSEA. The CDR3 sequence is 12 residues long. Trimming left V 7 bases short and J 8 bases short, with 14 bases between.

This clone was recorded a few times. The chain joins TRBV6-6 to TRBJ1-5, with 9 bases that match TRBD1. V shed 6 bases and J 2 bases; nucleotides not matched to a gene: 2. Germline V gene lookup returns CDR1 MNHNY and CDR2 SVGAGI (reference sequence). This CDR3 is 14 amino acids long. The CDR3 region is CASRRTGGNQPQHF. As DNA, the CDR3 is TGTGCCAGCAGGAGGACAGGGGGCAATCAGCCCCAGCATTTT.

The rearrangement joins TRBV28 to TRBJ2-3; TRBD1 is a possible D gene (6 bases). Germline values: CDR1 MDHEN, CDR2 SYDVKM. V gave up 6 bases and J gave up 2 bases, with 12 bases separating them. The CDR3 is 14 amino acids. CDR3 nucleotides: TGTGCCAGCAGCATAGGGGGATACACAGATACGCAGTATTTT. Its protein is CASSIGGYTDTQYF.

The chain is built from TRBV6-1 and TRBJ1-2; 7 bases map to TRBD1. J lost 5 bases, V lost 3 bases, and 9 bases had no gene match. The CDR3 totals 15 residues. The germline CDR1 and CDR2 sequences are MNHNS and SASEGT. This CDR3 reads CASSDHRTGPYGYTF. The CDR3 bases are TGTGCCAGCAGTGATCACAGGACAGGTCCTTATGGCTACACCTTC.

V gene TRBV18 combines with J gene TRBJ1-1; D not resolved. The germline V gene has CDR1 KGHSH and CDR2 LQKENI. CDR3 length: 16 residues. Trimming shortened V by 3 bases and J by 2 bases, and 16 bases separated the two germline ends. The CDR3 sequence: CASSPLPVSQNTEAFF. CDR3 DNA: TGTGCCAGCTCACCTTTACCAGTCTCCCAAAACACTGAAGCTTTCTTT.

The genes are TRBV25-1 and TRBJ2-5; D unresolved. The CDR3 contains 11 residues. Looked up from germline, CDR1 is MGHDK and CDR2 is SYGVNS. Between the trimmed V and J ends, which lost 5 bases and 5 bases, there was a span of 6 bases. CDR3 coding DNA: TGTGCCAGCAGTACAATGGAGACCCAGTACTTC. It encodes CASSTMETQYF.

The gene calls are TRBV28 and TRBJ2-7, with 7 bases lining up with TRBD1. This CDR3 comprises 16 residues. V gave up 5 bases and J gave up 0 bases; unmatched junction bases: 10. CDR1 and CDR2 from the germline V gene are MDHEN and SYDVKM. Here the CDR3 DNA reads TGTGCCAGCAGTCCGACAGGGCAGATAATCTCCTACGAGCAGTACTTC. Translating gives CASSPTGQIISYEQYF.

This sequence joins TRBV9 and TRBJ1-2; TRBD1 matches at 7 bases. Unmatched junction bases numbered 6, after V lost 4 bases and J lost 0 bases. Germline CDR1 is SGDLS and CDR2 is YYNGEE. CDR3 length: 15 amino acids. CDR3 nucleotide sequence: TGTGCCAGCAGCCTACGGGACAGCTCTAACTATGGCTACACCTTC. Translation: CASSLRDSSNYGYTF.

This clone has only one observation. The CDR3 nucleotides read TGTGCCAGCAGCCAGGACAGGGGCGTCGATACGCAGTATTTT. Translated, it gives CASSQDRGVDTQYF. The V call is TRBV7-2, the J call TRBJ2-3; 9 bases agree with TRBD1. The CDR3 contains 14 residues. Germline-derived CDR1 and CDR2 are SGHTA and FQGNSA. The V and J ends lost 5 bases and 6 bases, in that order; junction bases with no gene match: 6.

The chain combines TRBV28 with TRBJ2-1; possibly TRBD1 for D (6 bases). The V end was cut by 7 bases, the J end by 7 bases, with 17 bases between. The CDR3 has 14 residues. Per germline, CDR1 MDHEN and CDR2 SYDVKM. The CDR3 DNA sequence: TGTGCCAGCACGCATGGACAGTCCCCGAATGAGCAGTTCTTC. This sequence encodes CASTHGQSPNEQFF.

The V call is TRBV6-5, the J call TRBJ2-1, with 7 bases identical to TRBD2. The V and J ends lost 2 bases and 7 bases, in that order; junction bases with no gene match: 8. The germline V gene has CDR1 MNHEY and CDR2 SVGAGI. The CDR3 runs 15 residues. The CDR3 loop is CASSYPGGGRNEQFF. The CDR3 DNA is TGTGCCAGCAGTTACCCGGGGGGAGGTAGAAATGAGCAGTTCTTC.

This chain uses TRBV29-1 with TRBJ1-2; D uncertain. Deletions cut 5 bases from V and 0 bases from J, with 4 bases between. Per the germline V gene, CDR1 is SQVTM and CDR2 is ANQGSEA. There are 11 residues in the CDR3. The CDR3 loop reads CSVFANYGYTF. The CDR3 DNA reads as TGCAGCGTTTTCGCTAACTATGGCTACACCTTC.

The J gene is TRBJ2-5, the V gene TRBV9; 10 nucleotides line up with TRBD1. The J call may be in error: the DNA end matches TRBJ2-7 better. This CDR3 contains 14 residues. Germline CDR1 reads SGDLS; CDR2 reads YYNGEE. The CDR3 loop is CASSARGQGNEQYF. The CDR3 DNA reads TGTGCCAGCAGCGCCAGGGGACAGGGGAACGAGCAGTACTTC.

CDR3 DNA: TGTGCCATCAGACCGGGCGGGAGCGGGTACGAGCAGTACTTC. Amino acids: CAIRPGGSGYEQYF. The chain joins TRBV10-3 to TRBJ2-7; 7 bases map to TRBD2. The J segment lost 4 bases and the V segment lost 6 bases, leaving 9 bases of the junction unmatched. CDR3 size: 14 residues. Germline loops: CDR1 ENHRY, CDR2 SYGVKD.